The rows below give T cell receptor beta chains drawn from one sample of a study of shared clonotypes between healthy human individuals. Sequencing used immunoSEQ multiplex PCR; TCRdb keeps in-frame clones, though not all of them. Of around 550,000 clones listed, about 95% are singletons. Sequencing was done on a sample of naive CD8+ T cells sorted from blood. Receptors were obtained from a woman aged 25 to 45 in good health. CDR3s include the opening cysteine and the closing phenylalanine or tryptophan. D genes are given only for firm matches. Clone sizes are given selectively: once, few, many, or a class where the clone is expanded.

>-|TRBV7-9|-|15|TRBJ1-5
TGTGCCAGCAGCTCTGGTGACGGGGATAATCAGCCCCAGCATTTT
CASSSGDGDNQPQHF
>-|TRBV9|-|17|TRBJ2-1
TGTGCCAGCAGCGTAGTTTCAGGTCGAGGGATTGGGAATGAGCAGTTCTTC
CASSVVSGRGIGNEQFF
>-|TRBV5-4|-|16|TRBJ2-7
TGTGCCAGCAGCTTGGGTGGAGGCATGAGGGCTTACGAGCAGTACTTC
CASSLGGGMRAYEQYF
>-|TRBV10-2|-|14|TRBJ2-7
TGCGCCAGCAGTCGGACACTAGACTCCTACGAGCAGTACTTC
CASSRTLDSYEQYF
>-|TRBV7-9|TRBD2|15|TRBJ2-7
TGTGCCAGCAGCGACGGACTAGCCAGTGTTTACGAGCAGTACTTC
CASSDGLASVYEQYF
>once|TRBV28|TRBD2|17|TRBJ2-7
TGTGCCAGCAGTTTAGTATTGAGCGGGATGGGGGGGTCTGAGCAGTACTTC
CASSLVLSGMGGSEQYF
>once|TRBV29-1|-|12|TRBJ2-1
TGCAGCGTTGAATTCTCTTCGTATGAGCAGTTCTTC
CSVEFSSYEQFF
>-|TRBV5-1|-|15|TRBJ1-1
TGCGCCAGCAGCTTGTCGGGGGCCTCAGTCACTGAAGCTTTCTTT
CASSLSGASVTEAFF
>-|TRBV7-2|-|16|TRBJ2-3
TGTGCCAGCAGCGATCCTCTAGGGGCCCCCACAGATACGCAGTATTTT
CASSDPLGAPTDTQYF
>-|TRBV6-5|-|14|TRBJ1-1
TGTGCCAGCAGCCGGGACACAAAGAACACTGAAGCTTTCTTT
CASSRDTKNTEAFF
>-|TRBV5-6|-|16|TRBJ1-4
TGTGCCAGCAGCTTGGGATCTAGGGCAACTAATGAAAAACTGTTTTTT
CASSLGSRATNEKLFF
>-|TRBV25-1|-|18|TRBJ2-1
TGTGCCAGCAGTGAATTGGCCACTACCGGGACAAGGGTCAATGAGCAGTTCTTC
CASSELATTGTRVNEQFF
>once|TRBV9|-|15|TRBJ2-7
TGTGCCAGCAGCGAGGGGACGGGGGTTTCCTACGAGCAGTACTTC
CASSEGTGVSYEQYF
>-|TRBV6-5|TRBD1|15|TRBJ1-5
TGTGCCAGCAGAGGACAGGGCCATGGGTCTCAGCCCCAGCATTTT
CASRGQGHGSQPQHF
>-|TRBV28|TRBD2|15|TRBJ2-1
TGTGCCAGCAGTTTCTTTAGCGGGAGAGGAAGGGAGCAGTTCTTC
CASSFFSGRGREQFF
>-|TRBV5-1|TRBD1|13|TRBJ1-2
TGCGCCAGCAGCTTGGGACAGGGGAGAGGCTACACCTTC
CASSLGQGRGYTF